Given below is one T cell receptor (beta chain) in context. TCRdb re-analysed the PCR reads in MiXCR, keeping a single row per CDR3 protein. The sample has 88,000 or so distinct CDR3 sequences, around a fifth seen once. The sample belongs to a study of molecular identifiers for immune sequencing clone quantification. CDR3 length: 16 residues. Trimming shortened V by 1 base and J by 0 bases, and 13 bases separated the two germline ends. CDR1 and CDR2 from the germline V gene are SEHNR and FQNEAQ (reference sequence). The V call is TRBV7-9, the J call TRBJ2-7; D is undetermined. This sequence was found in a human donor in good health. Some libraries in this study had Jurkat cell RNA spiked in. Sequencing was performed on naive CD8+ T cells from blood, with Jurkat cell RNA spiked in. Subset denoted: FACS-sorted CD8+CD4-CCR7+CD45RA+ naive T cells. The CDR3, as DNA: TGTGCCAGCAGCTTAGATTTAGGAGTCAGCTCCTACGAGCAGTACTTC. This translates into CASSLDLGVSSYEQYF. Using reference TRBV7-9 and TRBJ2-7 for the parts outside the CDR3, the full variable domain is DTGVSQNPRHKITKRGQNVTFRCDPISEHNRLYWYRQTLGQGPEFLTYFQNEAQLEKSRLLSDRFSAERPKGSFSTLEIQRTEQGDSAMYLCASSLDLGVSSYEQYFGPGTRLTVT.